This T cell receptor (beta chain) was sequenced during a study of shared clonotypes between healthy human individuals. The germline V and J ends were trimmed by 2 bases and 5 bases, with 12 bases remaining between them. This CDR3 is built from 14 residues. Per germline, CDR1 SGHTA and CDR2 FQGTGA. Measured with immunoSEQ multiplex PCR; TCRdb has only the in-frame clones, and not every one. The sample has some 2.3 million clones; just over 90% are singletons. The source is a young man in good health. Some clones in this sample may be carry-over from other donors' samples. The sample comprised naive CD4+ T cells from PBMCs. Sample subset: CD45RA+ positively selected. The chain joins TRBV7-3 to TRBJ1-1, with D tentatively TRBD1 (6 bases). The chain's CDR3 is CASSLVPGATEAFF. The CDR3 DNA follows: TGTGCCAGCAGCTTAGTACCAGGGGCGACTGAAGCTTTCTTT.